This note documents a single T cell receptor (beta chain) sequence. Its cognate antigen is unknown. Distinct nucleotide sequences in the sample also encode this CDR3. An overlapping HIV-1 Gag peptide pool stimulated these cells at roughly 0.97 ug/peptide/mL. Memory cells lacking CD40L and CD69 with high CD45RO were sorted. This entry is derived from a study of persistence of HIV-infected CD4 T cells. CDR1 is ENHRY, CDR2 SYGVKD, per germline. Trimming took off 2 bases at V and 2 bases at J, with 0 bases between the two ends. The CDR3 is 11 residues long. The libraries were made with immunoSEQ version 4 in survey mode. Clones were sequenced by immunoSEQ multiplex PCR, and TCRdb holds only the in-frame ones, with some missing. The sample lists about 64,000 clones; more than 70% were seen once.

The origin of this receptor is an adult man with HIV who was CMV-seropositive. The chain recombines TRBV10-3 with TRBJ1-1; no definite D call. The source was CD4+ T cells sorted from PBMCs after roughly 18-hour stimulation, collected from a patient who received antiretroviral therapy. CDR3 nucleotide sequence: TGTGCCATCAGTGAGAACACTGAAGCTTTCTTT. It is translated as CAISENTEAFF.